This TCR beta chain was recorded in a study of T cells in Graves' hyperthyroidism and ophthalmopathy. The study's findings and limits: Most thyroid clonotypes that were expanded above 0.001 also turned up in blood.

RNA transcripts served as the template for amplifying TCR beta CDR3 regions. TCR CDR3 regions were first amplified by RT-PCR with HTBI primers. TCRdb called the multiplex PCR reads again in MiXCR, with one record for every CDR3 protein. Seen here are 450,000 to 650,000 distinct CDR3 sequences, 15% to 20% observed once, and the top ten hold under 20%. Clinical Activity Scores of at least 3, NOSPECS grades of at least 4 and durations under 3 months characterized ophthalmopathy patients. Reasons for excluding patients were uncontrolled infection, other autoimmune disease, pregnancy or lactation. Orbital computed tomography and thyroid ultrasound, together with serum TRAb and thyroxine and clinical symptoms, were used for diagnoses. From germline, CDR1 is SGHTA and CDR2 FQGTGA. The CDR3 is 15 residues long. V shed 1 base and J shed 3 bases, with 10 bases lying between them. As regards this clonotype: What it recognizes is unknown.

The V gene is TRBV7-3, the J gene TRBJ2-1; no definite D call. This TCR was recovered from a woman under 30 with Graves' ophthalmopathy. The sample taken for sequencing was blood. The CDR3: CASSLNPSGYNEQFF. For the CDR3, the DNA is TGTGCCAGCAGCTTAAACCCGTCCGGCTACAATGAGCAGTTCTTC.